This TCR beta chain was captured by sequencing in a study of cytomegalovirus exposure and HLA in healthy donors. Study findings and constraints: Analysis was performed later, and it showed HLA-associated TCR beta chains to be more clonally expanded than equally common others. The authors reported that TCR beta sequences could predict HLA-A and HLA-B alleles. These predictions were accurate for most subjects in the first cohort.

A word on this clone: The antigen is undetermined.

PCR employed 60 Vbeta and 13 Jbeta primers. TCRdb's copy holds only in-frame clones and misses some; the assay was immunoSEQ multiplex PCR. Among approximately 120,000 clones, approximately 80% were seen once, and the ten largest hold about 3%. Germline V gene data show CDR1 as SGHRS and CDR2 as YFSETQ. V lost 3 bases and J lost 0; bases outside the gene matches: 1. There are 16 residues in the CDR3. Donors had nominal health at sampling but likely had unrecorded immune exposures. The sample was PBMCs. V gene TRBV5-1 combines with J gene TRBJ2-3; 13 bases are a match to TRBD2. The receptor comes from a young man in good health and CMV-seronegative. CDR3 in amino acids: CASSSTSGRSTDTQYF. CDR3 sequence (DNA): TGCGCCAGCAGCTCGACTAGCGGGAGGAGCACAGATACGCAGTATTTT.